This is a list of T cell receptor beta chains from one sample in a study of CD8+ T cells in alopecia areata. Only in-frame clones appear in the TCRdb table, and some are missing; sequencing was by immunoSEQ multiplex PCR. The data show hundreds of thousands of clones, more than 45% seen once. The sample was CD4+ T cells sorted from blood, taken at week 0. All receptors derive from a human donor with alopecia areata. CDR3s include the opening cysteine and the closing phenylalanine or tryptophan. The D gene is left open where the match is weak. Clone size is shown for a subset of rows, as once, few, many or a class of expanded clone.

size,J,D,V,DNA,CDR3
-,TRBJ2-7,-,TRBV30,TGTGCCTGGAGTGGAGCCAGGACAGTGGTCTCCTACGAGCAGTACTTC,CAWSGARTVVSYEQYF
-,TRBJ2-2,TRBD1,TRBV6-6,TGTGCCAGCAGTGCCCCCGGGACAGGGGTCACCGGGGAGCTGTTTTTT,CASSAPGTGVTGELFF
-,TRBJ2-3,-,TRBV7-9,TGTGCCAGCAGCCCTAGCACAGATACGCAGTATTTT,CASSPSTDTQYF
-,TRBJ1-2,TRBD1,TRBV30,TGTGCCTGGACAGGGGGCGCATACTATGGCTACACCTTC,CAWTGGAYYGYTF
few,TRBJ2-1,TRBD2,TRBV19,TGTGCCAGTAGCCCGTCGGGACTAGCGGGGGGCAATGAGCAGTTCTTC,CASSPSGLAGGNEQFF
-,TRBJ2-7,TRBD2,TRBV5-1,TGCGCCAGCAGCCCTCCGGGACTAGCGGGAGGGTACGACGAGCAGTACTTC,CASSPPGLAGGYDEQYF
-,TRBJ1-5,TRBD1,TRBV2,TGTGCCAGCAGGAACAGGGGGTGGGAAAATCAGCCCCAGCATTTT,CASRNRGWENQPQHF
few,TRBJ1-4,-,TRBV10-3,TGTGCCATCAGTGAGGGGATACTTGAAAAACTGTTTTTT,CAISEGILEKLFF
-,TRBJ1-2,-,TRBV4-1,TGCGCCAGCAGCCTCCCTGGTAGATATGGCTACACCTTC,CASSLPGRYGYTF
-,TRBJ1-5,TRBD1,TRBV2,TGTGCCAGCAGACAACAGGGGTACCAGCCCCAGCATTTT,CASRQQGYQPQHF
-,TRBJ1-2,TRBD1,TRBV29-1,TGCAGCGTTGAAGACTCGACAGGGAACTATGGCTACACCTTC,CSVEDSTGNYGYTF
-,TRBJ2-1,-,TRBV18,TGTGCCAGCTCACCGCTAGGGCCTGGCCAAGACCCCACCCGGGAGCAGTTCTTC,CASSPLGPGQDPTREQFF
-,TRBJ2-5,TRBD1,TRBV6-9,TGTGCCAGCAGTTTCTCGCAGGGGGCCTGGGAGACCCAGTACTTC,CASSFSQGAWETQYF
-,TRBJ2-5,TRBD2,TRBV28,TGTGCCAGCAGGACGGGCGGGAGCCTCGGGACCCAGTACTTC,CASRTGGSLGTQYF
-,TRBJ2-7,-,TRBV30,TGTGCCTGGGGTCATGGGGCTACATACTACGAGCAGTACTTC,CAWGHGATYYEQYF
few,TRBJ2-1,TRBD1,TRBV5-6,TGTGCCAGCAGCTTTGGGACAGGGGCCTACAATGAGCAGTTCTTC,CASSFGTGAYNEQFF
-,TRBJ2-2,-,TRBV19,TGTGCCAGTAGTATGTCCCGGCCCACCGGGGAGCTGTTTTTT,CASSMSRPTGELFF
-,TRBJ1-2,-,TRBV29-1,TGCAGCGTTGAAGGAGGGTACTATGGCTACACCTTC,CSVEGGYYGYTF
few,TRBJ2-3,-,TRBV5-1,TGCGCCAGCAGCTTGGACGGCCAGGGCGCAGATACGCAGTATTTT,CASSLDGQGADTQYF
-,TRBJ2-1,TRBD2,TRBV5-4,TGTGCCAGCAGCCTCCGGACTAGCGGAGTCAATGAGCAGTTCTTC,CASSLRTSGVNEQFF
few,TRBJ2-2,TRBD1,TRBV5-4,TGTGCCAGCAGCCGACAGGGGGCTGGGGCCGGGGAGCTGTTTTTT,CASSRQGAGAGELFF
-,TRBJ1-4,-,TRBV30,TGTGCCTGGAGTTCAGGGTTCGATGAAAAACTGTTTTTT,CAWSSGFDEKLFF
-,TRBJ2-5,-,TRBV21-1,TGTGCCAGCGGAGACAGGGGGTGCGGCCAAGAGACCCAGTACTTC,CASGDRGCGQETQYF
-,TRBJ1-2,-,TRBV5-1,TGCGCCAGCAGCTTGGAAGGACAGGGCTACACCTTC,CASSLEGQGYTF
-,TRBJ2-5,-,TRBV12-5,TGTGCTAGTGGCCCCTACATGAAGACCCAGTACTTC,CASGPYMKTQYF
-,TRBJ2-7,-,TRBV4-2,TGTGCCAGCAGCCCTAGTGGGGGCACCTACGAGCAGTACTTC,CASSPSGGTYEQYF
-,TRBJ2-2,-,TRBV28,TGTGCCAGCAGACGTACGGTGACCGGGGAGCTGTTTTTT,CASRRTVTGELFF
-,TRBJ2-3,-,TRBV6-1,TGTGCCAGCAGTGTAAACCTGGGGGCGCGTAGCACAGATACGCAGTATTTT,CASSVNLGARSTDTQYF
-,TRBJ1-2,-,TRBV7-2,TGTGCCAGCAGCTTAACAGGGTCGGAAAACTATGGCTACACCTTC,CASSLTGSENYGYTF
-,TRBJ2-7,-,TRBV20-1,TGCAGTGCTACTCCGGCCTACGAGCAGTACTTC,CSATPAYEQYF
-,TRBJ2-3,TRBD2,TRBV30,TGTGCCTGGAGTGTAGCGGGAGGCCCCGATACGCAGTATTTT,CAWSVAGGPDTQYF
-,TRBJ1-1,-,TRBV29-1,TGCAGCGTGATACGACAGGAACCGAACACTGAAGCTTTCTTT,CSVIRQEPNTEAFF
-,TRBJ1-1,TRBD1,TRBV9,TGTGCCAGCAGCGTAGCTCCAGGGGGCAAAACTGAAGCTTTCTTT,CASSVAPGGKTEAFF
few,TRBJ1-1,-,TRBV29-1,TGCAGCGCCTGTGGGGCTGGCACTGAAGCTTTCTTT,CSACGAGTEAFF
-,TRBJ1-2,-,TRBV11-1,TGTGCCAGCAGCAGCAGGGGAGGCTACACCTTC,CASSSRGGYTF
few,TRBJ1-2,-,TRBV9,TGTGCCAGCAGCTTTCGACAGACCCCTAACTATGGCTACACCTTC,CASSFRQTPNYGYTF
once,TRBJ1-2,-,TRBV29-1,TGCAGCGTTGGGCAGGGTGGGAACTATGGCTACACCTTC,CSVGQGGNYGYTF
-,TRBJ2-3,TRBD1,TRBV11-3,TGTGCCAGCAGCCTGGACAGGGACACAGATACGCAGTATTTT,CASSLDRDTDTQYF
-,TRBJ2-1,TRBD2,TRBV29-1,TGCAGCGTCCGTCGGGGACTAGCAGCTACCGAGGAGCAGTTCTTC,CSVRRGLAATEEQFF
-,TRBJ2-2,-,TRBV5-6,TGTGCCAGCAGCTTCAGGACCGGGGAGCTGTTTTTT,CASSFRTGELFF
-,TRBJ2-5,-,TRBV7-3,TGTGCCAGCGGACAATACACCAAAGGGCGAGAGACCCAGTACTTC,CASGQYTKGRETQYF
-,TRBJ2-7,TRBD2,TRBV5-1,TGCGCCAGCAGCTTGTCTAGCGGGGGACCCTACGAGCAGTACTTC,CASSLSSGGPYEQYF
-,TRBJ2-3,TRBD2,TRBV29-1,TGCAGCGTTGAGACTAGCGGCCTCACAGATACGCAGTATTTT,CSVETSGLTDTQYF
few,TRBJ2-1,-,TRBV29-1,TGCAGCGGGGCAGCCGCATACAATGAGCAGTTCTTC,CSGAAAYNEQFF
-,TRBJ1-1,-,TRBV29-1,TGCAGCACTAGGGACTGGCCAAACACTGAAGCTTTCTTT,CSTRDWPNTEAFF
-,TRBJ1-1,TRBD1,TRBV6-1,TGTGCCAGCAGTGGAGGTGGGATTCAGGGGGCCATTGAAGCTTTCTTT,CASSGGGIQGAIEAFF
-,TRBJ2-7,-,TRBV30,TGTGCCTGGAGTGTACAGGGCAGGGTCTCCTACGAGCAGTACTTC,CAWSVQGRVSYEQYF